This record concerns one T cell receptor (beta chain) sequence. Its antigen is as yet unknown. This sample was taken from a study of shared clonotypes between healthy human individuals. General study findings and limits: A limitation of the genetic and exposure-history diversity represented arose from few donors. Non-shared clonotypes displayed generation probabilities falling below those of clonotypes present in all four donors.

The V end lost 0 bases, the J end lost 10 bases, and 9 bases lay between the germline ends. Germline CDR1 SQVTM, CDR2 ANQGSEA. This CDR3 is built from 11 residues. The data were produced by immunoSEQ multiplex PCR, yet TCRdb's version contains in-frame clones alone and is incomplete. The repertoire holds around 2.1 million clones, with more than 90% as singletons. The rearrangement joins TRBV29-1 to TRBJ1-2; D is unresolved. The sequenced sample consisted of naive CD4+ T cells sorted from blood. This sample's subset: CD45RA+ positively selected. The TCR sequence derives from a man aged 18 to 29 in good health. CDR3 nucleotides: TGCAGCGTTGAAGACAACGTTGTCTACACCTTC. Residues: CSVEDNVVYTF.